This T cell receptor beta chain was obtained from a study of T cell responses to AZD1222 COVID-19 vaccine (dated by TCRdb to the early 2020s). Looking at the study overall: TCR sequencing covered approximately 230 trial participants: some 210 given two doses of AZD1222 and 26 given two doses of MenACWY control vaccine. Enrollment into the trials was organized by age into subgroups of 18-55, 56-69 and 70-plus years, and those subgroups contained roughly 150, 30 and 60 TCR-sequenced participants, respectively. The investigation overall reported the following: A significant rise in spike-specific TCR breadth and depth was observed after two AZD1222 doses relative to day 0 and relative to MenACWY recipients. In the small 56-69-year group, the increase in depth fell short of significance, most likely because of low power. Only five or six AZD1222 recipients were SARS-CoV-2 seropositive at baseline, limiting conclusions about previously exposed vaccinees. No day 14 peak-response samples were available, so repertoires were characterized only after the peak T cell response. Nearly half of unique spike-specific TCRs reportedly recognized epitopes outside regions mutated in the B.1.351 and B.1.1.7 variants. Participants were mostly white British, with more females than males. The authors suggested clonal diversity may have been underestimated. Vaccine-associated CD4 TCRs spanned the whole spike protein, with dominant responses in regions 160-218 and 743-854.

The time point label, as the study defines it: about 28 days (+/-7) after the second vaccine dose. AZD1222 recipients whose second dose came at about 4 weeks and those whose second dose came at about 12 weeks were combined into one group, since spike-specific TCR depth and breadth did not differ between the two schedules. Vaccinee samples came from UK trials COV001 and COV002, including a single-blind randomized controlled phase 2/3 trial of AZD1222 (ChAdOx1 nCoV-19) in healthy adults. For TCRbeta chain sequencing, PBMC samples from trial participants were taken at day 0 and at day 28 after the second dose. The CDR3 regions of human TCRbeta chains were subjected to immunosequencing. Processing in the source paper ran as follows. TCRs in the repertoires were compared against a reference library of SARS-CoV-2-specific TCRs that had been generated with the MIRA antigen-specificity platform. Breadth was defined as the fraction of unique TCRs that were SARS-CoV-2-associated, and depth was defined as the fraction of total T cells that were SARS-CoV-2-associated. Each spike-specific TCR was assigned to its reactive spike region and to a CD4 or CD8 class using the MIRA data. Log10-transformed breadth and depth values were compared by one-way ANOVA with Sidak's multiple comparisons tests. TCRdb limited this immuneACCESS table to in-frame rearrangements with V and J called. A share of clones is missing; checked studies link under half to unresolved V genes, and the rest is unexplained. V, J and clone size are those of that table, while D and trimming were read from the DNA. The sample includes some 50,000 clones, with 85% to 90% observed a single time. The ten biggest clones cover 0.95% to 1.3% of the sample.

Taken from the germline V gene, the CDR1 and CDR2 loops are SGHTS and YDEGEE. The V end loses 3 bases and the J end loses 0 bases, and a stretch of 11 bases separates them. The CDR3, cysteine through phenylalanine, is 15 amino acids long. The CDR3 DNA has 45 bases and is translated from base 1. With regard to this clone: Its cognate antigen has yet to be identified. One base away there is no much larger clone; base qualities are not given.

This sequence uses TRBV5-8 and TRBJ2-3; a tentative D call is TRBD1 (5 bases match). This receptor was identified in an adult who received the AZD1222 COVID-19 vaccine. The material was peripheral blood, obtained 28 days after the second AZD1222 dose. The sequenced DNA is TGTGCCAGCAGCTCCGACAGTGCTAGCACAGATACGCAGTATTTT. Its protein is CASSSDSASTDTQYF.